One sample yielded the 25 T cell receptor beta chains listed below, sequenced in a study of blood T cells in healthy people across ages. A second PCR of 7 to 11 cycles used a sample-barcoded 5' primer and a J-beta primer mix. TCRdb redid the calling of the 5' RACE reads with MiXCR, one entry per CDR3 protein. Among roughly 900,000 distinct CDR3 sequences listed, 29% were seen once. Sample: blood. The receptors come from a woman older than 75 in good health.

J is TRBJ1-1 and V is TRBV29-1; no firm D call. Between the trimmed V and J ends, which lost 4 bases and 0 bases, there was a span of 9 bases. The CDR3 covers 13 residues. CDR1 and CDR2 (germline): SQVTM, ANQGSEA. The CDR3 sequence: CSVVRRLNTEAFF. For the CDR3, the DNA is TGCAGCGTTGTACGGCGGTTGAACACTGAAGCTTTCTTT.

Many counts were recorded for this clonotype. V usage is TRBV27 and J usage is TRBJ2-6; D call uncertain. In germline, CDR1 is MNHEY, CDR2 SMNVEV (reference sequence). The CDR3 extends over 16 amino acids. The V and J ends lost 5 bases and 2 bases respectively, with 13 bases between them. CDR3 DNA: TGTGCCAGCAGTAGAGGAATTGGGGCTGGGGCCAACGTCCTGACTTTC. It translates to CASSRGIGAGANVLTF. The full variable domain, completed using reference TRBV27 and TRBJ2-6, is EAQVTQNPRYLITVTGKKLTVTCSQNMNHEYMSWYRQDPGLGLRQIYYSMNVEVTDKGDVPEGYKVSRKEKRNFPLILESPSPNQTSLYFCASSRGIGAGANVLTFGAGSRLTVL.

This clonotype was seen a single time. DNA of the CDR3: TGTGCCAGCAGCGAGGTAGTAGCGCTCACCGATGAGCAGTTCTTC. As protein: CASSEVVALTDEQFF. V is TRBV5-5 and J is TRBJ2-1; TRBD2 might be the D (5 bases). Germline V gene data show CDR1 as SGHKS and CDR2 as YYEKEE (reference sequence). V shed 4 bases and J shed 8 bases, with 19 bases lying between them. CDR3 size: 15 residues.

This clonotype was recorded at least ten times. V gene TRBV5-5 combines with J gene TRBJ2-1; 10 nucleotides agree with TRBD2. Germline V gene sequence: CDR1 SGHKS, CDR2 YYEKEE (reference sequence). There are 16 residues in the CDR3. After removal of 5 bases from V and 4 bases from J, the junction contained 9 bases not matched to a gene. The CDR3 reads CASRLAGTQFYNEQFF. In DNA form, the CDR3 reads TGTGCCAGCAGACTAGCGGGGACCCAATTTTACAATGAGCAGTTCTTC. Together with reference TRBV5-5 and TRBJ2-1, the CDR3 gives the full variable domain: DAGVTQSPTHLIKTRGQQVTLRCSPISGHKSVSWYQQVLGQGPQFIFQYYEKEERGRGNFPDRFSARQFPNYSSELNVNALLLGDSALYLCASRLAGTQFYNEQFFGPGTRLTVL.

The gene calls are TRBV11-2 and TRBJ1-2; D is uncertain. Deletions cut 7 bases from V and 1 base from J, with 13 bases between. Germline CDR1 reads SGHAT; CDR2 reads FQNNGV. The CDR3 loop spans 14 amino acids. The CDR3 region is CASNHSTGNYGYTF. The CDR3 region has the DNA TGTGCCAGCAACCATTCGACCGGTAACTATGGCTACACCTTC.

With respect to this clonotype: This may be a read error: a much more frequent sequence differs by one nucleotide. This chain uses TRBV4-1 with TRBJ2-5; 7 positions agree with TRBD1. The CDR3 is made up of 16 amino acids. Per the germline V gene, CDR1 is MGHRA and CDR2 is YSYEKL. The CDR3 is CASSPSNRGGGETPYF. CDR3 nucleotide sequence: TGCGCCAGCAGCCCCTCAAACAGGGGCGGAGGAGAGACCCCGTACTTC.

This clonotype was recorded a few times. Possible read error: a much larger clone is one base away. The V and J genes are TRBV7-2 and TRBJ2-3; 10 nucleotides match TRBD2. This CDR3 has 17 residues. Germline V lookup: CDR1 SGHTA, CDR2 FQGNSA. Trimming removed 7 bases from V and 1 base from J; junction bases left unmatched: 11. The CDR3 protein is CASNPKWTSGRTDTQYF. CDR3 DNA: TGTGCCAGCAACCCTAAGTGGACTAGCGGACGCACAGATACGCAGTATTTT.

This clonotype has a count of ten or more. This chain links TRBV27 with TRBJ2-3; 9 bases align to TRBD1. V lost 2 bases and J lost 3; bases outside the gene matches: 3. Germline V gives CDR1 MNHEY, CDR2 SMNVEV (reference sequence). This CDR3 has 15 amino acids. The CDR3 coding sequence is TGTGCCAGCAGTTTACCAGGGACAGGGACAGATACGCAGTATTTT. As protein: CASSLPGTGTDTQYF.

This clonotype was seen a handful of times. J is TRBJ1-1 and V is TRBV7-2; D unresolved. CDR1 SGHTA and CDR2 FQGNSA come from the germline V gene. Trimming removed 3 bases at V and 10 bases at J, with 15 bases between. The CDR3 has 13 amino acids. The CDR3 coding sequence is TGTGCCAGCAGCTTCAACGGGGAGTTGGGAGCTTTCTTT. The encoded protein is CASSFNGELGAFF.

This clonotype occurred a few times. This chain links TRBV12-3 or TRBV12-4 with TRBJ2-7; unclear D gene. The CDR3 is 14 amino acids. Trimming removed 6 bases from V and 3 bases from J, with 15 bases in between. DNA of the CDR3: TGTGCCAGCAGCCCTCATAAACCCCTCTACGAGCAGTACTTC. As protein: CASSPHKPLYEQYF.

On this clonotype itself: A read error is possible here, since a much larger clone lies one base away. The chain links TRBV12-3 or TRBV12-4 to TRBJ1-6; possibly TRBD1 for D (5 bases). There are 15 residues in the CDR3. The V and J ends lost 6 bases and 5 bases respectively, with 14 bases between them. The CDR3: CASRNFGTDNSPLHF. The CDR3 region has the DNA TGTGCCAGCAGGAATTTCGGGACGGATAATTCACCCCTCCACTTT.

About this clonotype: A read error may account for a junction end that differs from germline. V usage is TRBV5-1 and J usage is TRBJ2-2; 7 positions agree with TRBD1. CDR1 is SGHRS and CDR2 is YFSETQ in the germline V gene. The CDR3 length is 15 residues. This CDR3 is CASSSNRGFTEELFF. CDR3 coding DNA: TGCGCCAGCAGCTCGAACAGGGGTTTCACCGAGGAGCTGTTTTTT.

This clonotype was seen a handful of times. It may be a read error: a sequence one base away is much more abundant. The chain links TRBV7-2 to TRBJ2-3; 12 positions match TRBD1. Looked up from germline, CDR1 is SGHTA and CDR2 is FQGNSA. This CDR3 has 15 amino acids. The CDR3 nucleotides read TGTGCCAGCAGGGCGGGACAGGGGGCTGCAGATACGCGGTATTTT. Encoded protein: CASRAGQGAADTRYF.

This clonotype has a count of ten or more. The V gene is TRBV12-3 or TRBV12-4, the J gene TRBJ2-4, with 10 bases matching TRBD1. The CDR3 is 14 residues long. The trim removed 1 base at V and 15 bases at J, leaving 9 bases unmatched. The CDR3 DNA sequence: TGTGCCAGCAGTTTAGGGACAGGGGGTTTGGATCGGTACTTC. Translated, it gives CASSLGTGGLDRYF.

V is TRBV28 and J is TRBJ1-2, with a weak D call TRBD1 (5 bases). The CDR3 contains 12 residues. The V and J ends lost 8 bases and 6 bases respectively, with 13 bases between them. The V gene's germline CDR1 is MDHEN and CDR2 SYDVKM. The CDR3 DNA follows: TGTGCCAGCCTTCTTCAGGGAGATGGCTACACCTTC. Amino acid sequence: CASLLQGDGYTF.

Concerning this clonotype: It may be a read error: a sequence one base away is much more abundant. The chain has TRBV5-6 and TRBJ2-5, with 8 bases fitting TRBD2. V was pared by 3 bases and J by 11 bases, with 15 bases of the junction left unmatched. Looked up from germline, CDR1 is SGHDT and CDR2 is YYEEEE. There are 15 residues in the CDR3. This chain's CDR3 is CASSWVSGGFNEQYF. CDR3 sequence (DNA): TGTGCCAGCAGCTGGGTCAGCGGGGGATTCAATGAGCAGTACTTC.

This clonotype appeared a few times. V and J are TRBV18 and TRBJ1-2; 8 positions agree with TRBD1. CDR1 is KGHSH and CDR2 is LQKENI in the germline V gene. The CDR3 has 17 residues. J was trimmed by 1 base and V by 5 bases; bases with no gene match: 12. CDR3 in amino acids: CASSAPGQEGINYGYTF. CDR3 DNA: TGTGCCAGCTCAGCCCCGGGACAGGAGGGGATTAACTATGGCTACACCTTC.

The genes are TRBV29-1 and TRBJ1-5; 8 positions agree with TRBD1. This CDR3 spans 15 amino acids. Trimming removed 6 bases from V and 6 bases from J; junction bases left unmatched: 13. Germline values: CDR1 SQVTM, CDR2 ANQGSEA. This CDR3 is CSVGPGDRGSQPQHF. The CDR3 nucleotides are TGCAGCGTGGGGCCCGGTGACAGGGGCAGTCAGCCCCAGCATTTT. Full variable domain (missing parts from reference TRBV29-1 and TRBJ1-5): SAVISQKPSRDICQRGTSLTIQCQVDSQVTMMFWYRQQPGQSLTLIATANQGSEATYESGFVIDKFPISRPNLTFSTLTVSNMSPEDSSIYLCSVGPGDRGSQPQHFGDGTRLSIL.

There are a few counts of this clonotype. CDR3 protein: CASSYSGGGDTQYF. CDR3 bases: TGTGCCAGCAGTTACTCGGGCGGCGGGGATACGCAGTATTTT. The chain has TRBV6-5 and TRBJ2-3, with D possibly TRBD2 on 5 matching bases. Germline CDR1 reads MNHEY; CDR2 reads SVGAGI. V was cut by 0 bases and J by 6 bases, with 10 bases left in between. CDR3 size: 14 residues.

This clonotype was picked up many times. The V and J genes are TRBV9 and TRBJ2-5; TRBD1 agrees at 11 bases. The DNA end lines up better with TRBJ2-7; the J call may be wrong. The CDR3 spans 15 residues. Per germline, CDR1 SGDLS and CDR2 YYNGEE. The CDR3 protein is CASSSTGTGGYEQYF. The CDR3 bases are TGTGCCAGCAGCTCAACCGGGACAGGGGGCTACGAGCAGTACTTC.

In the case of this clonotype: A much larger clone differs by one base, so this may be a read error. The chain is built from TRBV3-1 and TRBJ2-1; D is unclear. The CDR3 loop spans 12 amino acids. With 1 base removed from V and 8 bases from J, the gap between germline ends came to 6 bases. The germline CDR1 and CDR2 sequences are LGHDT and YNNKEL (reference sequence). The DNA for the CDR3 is TGTGCCAGCAGCCAAGTCTGCCATGAGCAGTTCTTC. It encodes CASSQVCHEQFF.

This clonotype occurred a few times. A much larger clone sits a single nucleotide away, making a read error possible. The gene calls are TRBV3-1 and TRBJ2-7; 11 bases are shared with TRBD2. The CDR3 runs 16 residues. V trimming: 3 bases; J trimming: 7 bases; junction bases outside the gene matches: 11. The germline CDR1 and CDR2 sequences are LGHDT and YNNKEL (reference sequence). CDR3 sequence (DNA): TGTGCCAGCAGCCAGAGCCTAGCGGGGGGCCCCAATGAGCAGTACTTC. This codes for CASSQSLAGGPNEQYF.

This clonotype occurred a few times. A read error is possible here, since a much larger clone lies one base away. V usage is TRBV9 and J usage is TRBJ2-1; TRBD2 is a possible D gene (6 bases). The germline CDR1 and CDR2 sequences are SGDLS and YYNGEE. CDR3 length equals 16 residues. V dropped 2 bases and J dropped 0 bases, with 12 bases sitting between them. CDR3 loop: CASSVMFGSSYNEQFF. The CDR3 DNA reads TGTGCCAGCAGCGTCATGTTCGGGAGCTCCTACAATGAGCAGTTCTTC. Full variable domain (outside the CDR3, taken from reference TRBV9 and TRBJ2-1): DSGVTQTPKHLITATGQRVTLRCSPRSGDLSVYWYQQSLDQGLQFLIQYYNGEERAKGNILERFSAQQFPDLHSELNLSSLELGDSALYFCASSVMFGSSYNEQFFGPGTRLTVL.

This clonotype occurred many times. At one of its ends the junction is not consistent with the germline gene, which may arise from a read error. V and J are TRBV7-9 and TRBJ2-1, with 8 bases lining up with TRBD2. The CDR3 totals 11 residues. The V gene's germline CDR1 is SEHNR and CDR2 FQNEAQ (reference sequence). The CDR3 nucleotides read TGTGCCAGCAGCATAGCGGGGGAGCAGTTCTTC. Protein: CASSIAGEQFF.

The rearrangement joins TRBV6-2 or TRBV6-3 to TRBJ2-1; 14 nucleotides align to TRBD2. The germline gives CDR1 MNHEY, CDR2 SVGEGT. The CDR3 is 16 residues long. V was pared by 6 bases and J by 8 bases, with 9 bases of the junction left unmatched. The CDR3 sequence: CASRVGLAGAVHEQFF. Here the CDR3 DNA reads TGTGCCAGCAGAGTGGGACTAGCGGGAGCGGTCCATGAGCAGTTCTTC.